The 17 T cell receptor beta chains below come from one sample, sequenced in a study of shared clonotypes between healthy human individuals. Profiled with immunoSEQ multiplex PCR; TCRdb holds only in-frame clones, not every one. The sample has under 350,000 clones, about nine tenths seen once. The sequenced sample consisted of memory CD8+ T cells sorted from blood. Subset in this sample: CD45RO+ cells pooled with CCR7-negative TemRA cells. The source of these receptors is a man aged 18 to 29 in good health.

Comments on this clone: The same CDR3 also results from other DNA sequences found in this sample. The CDR3 coding sequence is TGTGCCAGCAGTTACTCTGAGGGGGATGGAGGCTACACCTTC. Amino acid sequence: CASSYSEGDGGYTF. The chain has TRBV6-5 and TRBJ1-2, with D perhaps TRBD1 (6 bases). V was shortened by 0 bases and J by 8 bases, with 13 bases between the two germline ends. Germline V gene data show CDR1 as MNHEY and CDR2 as SVGAGI. This CDR3 comprises 14 residues.

In its sample, this clone was seen many times. V usage is TRBV21-1 and J usage is TRBJ2-7; the tabulated D call, TRBD2, remains unverified against the DNA. TRBV21-1 is flagged as a pseudogene. The CDR3 loop spans 15 amino acids. Written as DNA, the CDR3 is TGTGCCAGCAGCACTGCTAGCGGGACCGTCTACGAGCAGTACTTC. It translates to CASSTASGTVYEQYF.

The chain carries TRBV4-3 and TRBJ2-2; D unresolved. The V and J ends lost 0 bases and 6 bases respectively, with 8 bases between them. Germline lookup yields CDR1 LGHNA and CDR2 YSLEER. The CDR3 sequence is 14 residues long. CDR3 coding DNA: TGCGCCAGCAGCCAAGAGGCCGGGCCCGGGGAGCTGTTTTTT. It is translated as CASSQEAGPGELFF.

The chain uses TRBV5-6 and TRBJ2-3; 10 bases line up with TRBD1. The germline V gene encodes CDR1 SGHDT and CDR2 YYEEEE. The trim removed 2 bases at V and 3 bases at J, leaving 15 bases unmatched. The CDR3 length is 19 residues. This chain's CDR3 is CASSLLPGQGSARTDTQYF. CDR3 bases: TGTGCCAGCAGCTTACTACCGGGACAGGGGAGCGCAAGAACAGATACGCAGTATTTT.

V is TRBV7-3 and J is TRBJ2-1, with 7 bases aligning to TRBD1. Unmatched junction bases numbered 2, after V lost 0 bases and J lost 3 bases. The CDR3 is made up of 15 amino acids. The germline CDR1 and CDR2 sequences are SGHTA and FQGTGA. In DNA, the CDR3 is TGTGCCAGCAGCTTAACGACAGGGAACTACAATGAGCAGTTCTTC. As protein: CASSLTTGNYNEQFF.

This sequence joins TRBV11-2 and TRBJ2-1; no definite D call. Trimming shortened V by 1 base and J by 7 bases, and 11 bases separated the two germline ends. This CDR3 has 14 amino acids. Germline lookup yields CDR1 SGHAT and CDR2 FQNNGV. The CDR3 DNA reads TGTGCCAGCAGCTTAGGGCTCGCGGATAATGAGCAGTTCTTC. It is translated as CASSLGLADNEQFF.

This sequence joins TRBV11-2 and TRBJ2-1, with D perhaps matching TRBD1 (5 bases). Germline V gene lookup returns CDR1 SGHAT and CDR2 FQNNGV. The CDR3 runs to 14 residues. Trimming pared 4 bases from V and 4 bases from J, leaving 11 bases between. Here the CDR3 DNA reads TGTGCCAGCAGCTGGGTAGGGGCTTACAATGAGCAGTTCTTC. It specifies CASSWVGAYNEQFF.

This chain connects TRBV7-9 to TRBJ2-5; either TRBD1 or TRBD2 may supply D (5 bases each). CDR1 SEHNR and CDR2 FQNEAQ come from the germline V gene (reference sequence). The V end was cut by 1 base, the J end by 5 bases, with 17 bases between. The CDR3 loop spans 16 amino acids. CDR3 bases: TGTGCCAGCAGCTTAGGGTGGGACCTCAGGCAGGAGACCCAGTACTTC. This encodes CASSLGWDLRQETQYF. Using reference TRBV7-9 and TRBJ2-5 for the parts outside the CDR3, the full variable domain is DTGVSQNPRHKITKRGQNVTFRCDPISEHNRLYWYRQTLGQGPEFLTYFQNEAQLEKSRLLSDRFSAERPKGSFSTLEIQRTEQGDSAMYLCASSLGWDLRQETQYFGPGTRLLVL.

The chain recombines TRBV7-6 with TRBJ1-1; 7 bases are shared with TRBD1. There are 14 residues in the CDR3. Trimming at V came to 5 bases and at J to 3 bases, leaving 6 bases not matched to a gene. CDR1 and CDR2 (germline): SGHVS, FNYEAQ. This chain's CDR3 is CASSPSGGDTEAFF. CDR3 in DNA: TGTGCCAGCAGCCCATCAGGGGGGGACACTGAAGCTTTCTTT.

The chain combines TRBV7-8 with TRBJ2-3; tentatively, D is TRBD2 (6 bases). This CDR3 has 15 residues. Trimming left V 4 bases short and J 3 bases short, with 14 bases between. CDR1 is SGHVS, CDR2 FQNEAQ, per germline. In nucleotides, the CDR3 is TGTGCCAGCAGCTCCCCGGGAGCTGGTACAGATACGCAGTATTTT. It codes for CASSSPGAGTDTQYF.

The chain joins TRBV2 to TRBJ2-4, with 7 bases fitting TRBD1. Germline CDR1 SNHLY, CDR2 FYNNEI. J was trimmed by 2 bases and V by 4 bases; bases with no gene match: 11. This CDR3 region has 17 residues. The CDR3 protein is CASSGGTALRSKNIQYF. CDR3 in DNA: TGTGCCAGCAGTGGGGGGACAGCCCTTAGGTCCAAAAACATTCAGTACTTC.

The V and J genes are TRBV7-9 and TRBJ2-5; possibly TRBD1 or TRBD2 for D (5 bases each). The CDR3 is 15 amino acids. CDR1 is SEHNR, CDR2 FQNEAQ, per germline (reference sequence). V shed 5 bases and J shed 0 bases, with 13 bases lying between them. CDR3 residues: CASSTRDRYQETQYF. The CDR3 nucleotides read TGTGCCAGCAGCACCCGGGACCGGTACCAAGAGACCCAGTACTTC.

This clone was seen a single time. This chain joins TRBV27 and TRBJ1-5; D remains ambiguous. Germline values: CDR1 MNHEY, CDR2 SMNVEV (reference sequence). This CDR3 contains 14 residues. The V end was cut by 2 bases, the J end by 3 bases, with 8 bases between. The CDR3 is CASSLLGFNQPQHF. The CDR3, as DNA: TGTGCCAGCAGTTTACTGGGGTTCAATCAGCCCCAGCATTTT.

This chain uses TRBV30 with TRBJ2-7; the D gene is possibly TRBD2 (5 bases). CDR3 length equals 14 residues. The V and J ends lost 8 bases and 4 bases respectively, with 21 bases between them. CDR1 and CDR2 from the germline V gene are GTSNPN and SVGIG (reference sequence). The CDR3 DNA is TGTGCCCGGTTTGCGGGCCCCTTGATGTACGAGCAGTACTTC. Translating it yields CARFAGPLMYEQYF. Full variable domain (missing parts from reference TRBV30 and TRBJ2-7): SQTIHQWPATLVQPVGSPLSLECTVEGTSNPNLYWYRQAAGRGLQLLFYSVGIGQISSEVPQNLSASRPQDRQFILSSKKLLLSDSGFYLCARFAGPLMYEQYFGPGTRLTVT.

The chain uses TRBV9 and TRBJ2-1; 7 nucleotides align to TRBD1. The CDR3 is 18 residues long. Germline lookup yields CDR1 SGDLS and CDR2 YYNGEE. Losses at the gene ends were 2 bases for V and 5 bases for J; bases not matched to a gene: 16. CDR3 DNA sequence: TGTGCCAGCAGCGTGGGGCCCGGTACAGGGGTAGGCCACAATGAGCAGTTCTTC. This gives the protein CASSVGPGTGVGHNEQFF. The entire variable domain, with the rest obtained from reference TRBV9 and TRBJ2-1, is as follows: DSGVTQTPKHLITATGQRVTLRCSPRSGDLSVYWYQQSLDQGLQFLIQYYNGEERAKGNILERFSAQQFPDLHSELNLSSLELGDSALYFCASSVGPGTGVGHNEQFFGPGTRLTVL.

The rearrangement links TRBV11-2 to TRBJ2-7; 10 bases map to TRBD2. Per germline, CDR1 SGHAT and CDR2 FQNNGV. J lost 6 bases, V lost 1 base, and 3 bases had no gene match. The CDR3 has 14 residues. The CDR3 is CASSLVAGGSEQYF. The CDR3 nucleotides read TGTGCCAGCAGCTTAGTAGCGGGGGGAAGCGAGCAGTACTTC.

J is TRBJ2-7 and V is TRBV7-9; TRBD1 or TRBD2 may be the D gene (6 bases each). Trimming removed 7 bases at V and 3 bases at J, with 16 bases between. The germline CDR1 and CDR2 sequences are SEHNR and FQNEAQ (reference sequence). The CDR3 has 14 amino acids. The CDR3 region is CASTPGAGVYEQYF. The CDR3 DNA reads as TGTGCCAGCACCCCGGGGGCTGGGGTCTACGAGCAGTACTTC.